A single sample gave rise to the 29 T cell receptor beta chains below, sequenced in a study of CD4 and CD8 cells across lung adenocarcinoma regions (dated by TCRdb to 2016 to 2018). Library generation was performed with PCR. TCRdb records HiSeq X Ten as the sequencer. TCRdb's own reprocessing of the public reads used fastp at Q25 and MiXCR and kept productive beta chains. Merged by CDR3 protein, the rows form single entries marked with the most common genes and DNA. Recorded for this sample are several thousand distinct CDR3 sequences; around 46% of them occurred a single time. The ten most abundant clones make up less than 20% of the sample. Sequencing was carried out using CD4+ T cells from the margin of a lung tumor. Per the publication, the cell subset or site label means: tumor margin region. Every receptor here comes from a male donor with lung adenocarcinoma. The CD4 and CD8 labels of this study may be unreliable.

The chain couples TRBV6-5 to TRBJ2-2; maybe TRBD1 (5 bases). Trimming stripped 4 bases from V and 6 bases from J, with 12 bases between. The CDR3 runs to 14 residues. Germline values: CDR1 MNHEY, CDR2 SVGAGI. The CDR3 loop is CASSSSQGAGELFF. The CDR3 region has the DNA TGTGCCAGCAGTTCCTCCCAGGGCGCCGGGGAGCTGTTTTTT.

The chain joins TRBV27 to TRBJ2-3, with D perhaps TRBD2 (7 bases). Deletions cut 5 bases from V and 3 bases from J, with 21 bases between. This CDR3 has 17 amino acids. The germline CDR1 and CDR2 sequences are MNHEY and SMNVEV (reference sequence). DNA for the CDR3: TGTGCCAGCAGTGCGGGCCGCGGGGGCTCTGGGACAGATACGCAGTATTTT. As protein: CASSAGRGGSGTDTQYF.

CDR3 amino acids: CASSPGRGGSEPETQYF. The CDR3 DNA is TGTGCCAGCAGTCCTGGCCGAGGGGGCTCTGAGCCAGAGACCCAGTATTTT. The chain joins TRBV27 to TRBJ2-3; 7 bases are shared with TRBD1. Germline-derived CDR1 and CDR2 are MNHEY and SMNVEV (reference sequence). V was clipped by 5 bases and J by 12 bases; unmatched bases: 23. The CDR3 is made up of 17 amino acids.

The genes are TRBV27 and TRBJ1-1, with TRBD1 as a possible D gene (6 bases). Between the trimmed V and J ends, which lost 5 bases and 4 bases, there was a span of 23 bases. There are 17 residues in the CDR3. Germline V gene data show CDR1 as MNHEY and CDR2 as SMNVEV (reference sequence). This CDR3 is CASSPNFRGGPGTEAFF. In nucleotides, the CDR3 is TGTGCCAGCAGTCCCAACTTCCGTGGGGGGCCTGGCACTGAAGCTTTCTTT.

The chain couples TRBV6-1 to TRBJ2-1, with TRBD2 matching 16 bases. Gene TRBJ2-5 matches the end of the DNA better, so the J call may be wrong. This CDR3 comprises 16 residues. Germline V lookup: CDR1 MNHNS, CDR2 SASEGT. CDR3 residues: CASSEGLAGGGETQYF. In DNA, the CDR3 is TGTGCCAGCAGTGAGGGACTAGCGGGAGGGGGAGAGACCCAGTACTTC.

As concerns this clonotype: Being one base from a much bigger clone, this may be a read error. The chain employs TRBV7-7 and TRBJ2-5; D gene ambiguous. The germline CDR1 and CDR2 sequences are SSHAT and FNYEAQ (reference sequence). CDR3 length: 13 residues. CDR3 nucleotide sequence: TGTGCTAGCAGCTTAGATCTTCGCAATGAGCAGTACTTC. Protein sequence: CASSLDLRNEQYF.

The gene calls are TRBV6-5 and TRBJ2-1; D is perhaps TRBD1 or TRBD2 (5 bases each). The CDR3 sequence is 16 residues long. The germline V and J ends were trimmed by 2 bases and 5 bases, with 16 bases remaining between them. Germline V CDR1 and CDR2: MNHEY, SVGAGI. CDR3 region: CASSYPTGRGDNEQFF. CDR3 DNA sequence: TGTGCCAGCAGTTACCCAACGGGACGAGGGGACAATGAGCAGTTCTTC.

This rearrangement joins TRBV6-1 to TRBJ2-1, with 8 positions matching TRBD2. The DNA matches TRBJ2-7 better at its end, which makes the J call doubtful. CDR1 MNHNS and CDR2 SASEGT come from the germline V gene. The CDR3 has 17 residues. CDR3: CASWGPSPAGGGNEQYF. The CDR3 region has the DNA TGTGCCAGCTGGGGCCCCAGCCCCGCGGGGGGCGGCAATGAGCAGTACTTC.

A remark on this clonotype: Mismatch with germline at one junction end may stem from a read error. This chain joins TRBV6-1 and TRBJ2-3, with TRBD2 matching 9 bases. This CDR3 has 17 amino acids. Germline V gives CDR1 MNHNS, CDR2 SASEGT. CDR3 nucleotides: TGTGCCAGCAGGGGGGGTAGCGGGGGCCGTAACCCAGATACGCAGTATTTC. It yields the protein CASRGGSGGRNPDTQYF.

The chain's CDR3 is CASSESTSGQETQYF. The CDR3 DNA follows: TGTGCCAGCAGTGAATCGACTAGCGGGCAAGAGACCCAGTACTTC. The chain links TRBV25-1 to TRBJ2-5, with TRBD2 matching 10 bases. The germline V gene encodes CDR1 MGHDK and CDR2 SYGVNS. Trimming took 1 base from V and 2 from J; bases not matched to a gene: 1. This CDR3 has 15 amino acids.

Worth noting for this clonotype: A read error may account for a junction end that differs from germline. V is TRBV10-3 and J is TRBJ2-7; the D gene is possibly TRBD2 (6 bases). Germline V gene lookup returns CDR1 ENHRY and CDR2 SYGVKD. The CDR3 covers 14 residues. The CDR3 bases are TGCCGCGCCTCGGGGGTGCCCGCCTACGACACTCAGTACTTC. Its protein product is CRASGVPAYDTQYF.

About this clonotype itself: A junction end diverges from the germline sequence, so it may reflect a read error. The CDR3 DNA sequence: TGTGCCAGCAGTGCTGGCCGCCTGGGCTGTGGCACAGAGACGCAGTATTTT. This codes for CASSAGRLGCGTETQYF. The genes are TRBV27 and TRBJ2-3; D unresolved. Germline lookup yields CDR1 MNHEY and CDR2 SMNVEV (reference sequence). The CDR3 is made up of 17 amino acids.

This sequence joins TRBV7-2 and TRBJ1-1; no clear D. The CDR3 is 15 amino acids. Germline V CDR1 and CDR2: SGHTA, FQGNSA. Trimming took off 1 base at V and 0 bases at J, with 9 bases between the two ends. DNA of the CDR3: TGTGCCAGCAGCTTAGACAGTTCCATGAACACTGAAGCTTTCTTT. Its protein is CASSLDSSMNTEAFF. Supplemented by reference TRBV7-2 and TRBJ1-1, the full variable domain reads GAGVSQSPSNKVTEKGKDVELRCDPISGHTALYWYRQSLGQGLEFLIYFQGNSAPDKSGLPSDRFSAERTGGSVSTLTIQRTQQEDSAVYLCASSLDSSMNTEAFFGQGTRLTVV.

Judged by abundance, this clonotype is medium-sized. The chain carries TRBV6-1 and TRBJ1-6; the match to TRBD1 covers 8 bases. V dropped 6 bases and J dropped 10; count of bases not matched to a gene: 17. Germline CDR1 is MNHNS and CDR2 is SASEGT. The CDR3 consists of 17 residues. CDR3: CASSRDRGGNFGSPLHF. The CDR3 nucleotides read TGTGCCAGCAGCAGAGACAGGGGCGGGAATTTTGGGTCACCCCTCCACTTT.

Only a few counts were recorded for this clonotype. The V and J genes are TRBV6-1 and TRBJ2-1, with TRBD1 as a possible D gene (5 bases). Near its end, the DNA agrees better with TRBJ2-7, so the J call may be wrong. CDR3 length: 14 residues. CDR1 is MNHNS, CDR2 SASEGT, per germline. CDR3 in amino acids: CASTQAPLMIEQYF. The CDR3 DNA reads TGTGCCAGCACACAGGCCCCTCTAATGATCGAGCAGTACTTC.

The chain links TRBV28 to TRBJ2-3; 9 bases fit TRBD2. The V segment lost 1 base and the J segment 5 bases; nucleotides outside the gene matches: 10. The CDR3 length is 17 residues. Germline V gene data show CDR1 as MDHEN and CDR2 as SYDVKM. DNA for the CDR3: TGTGCCAGCAGTTTATCCCCCACGGGACTAGCTGGAGATACGCAGTATTTT. This translates into CASSLSPTGLAGDTQYF.

In its sample, this clonotype was seen a few times. This chain uses TRBV27 with TRBJ2-1; perhaps TRBD1 as D (6 bases). The V gene's germline CDR1 is MNHEY and CDR2 SMNVEV (reference sequence). This CDR3 is built from 13 residues. Trimming left V 5 bases short and J 4 bases short, with 9 bases between. Here the CDR3 reads CASSHDRYNEQFF. DNA of the CDR3: TGTGCCAGCAGTCACGACAGGTACAATGAGCAGTTCTTC.

This rearrangement joins TRBV6-5 to TRBJ1-1, with D tentatively TRBD1 (6 bases). V shed 1 base and J shed 4 bases, with 13 bases lying between them. Germline loops: CDR1 MNHEY, CDR2 SVGAGI. There are 15 residues in the CDR3. The CDR3 loop reads CASSYLGAVGTEAFF. Written as DNA, the CDR3 is TGTGCCAGCAGTTACTTGGGGGCTGTTGGCACTGAAGCTTTCTTT.

The J gene is TRBJ2-1, the V gene TRBV27; tentatively, D is TRBD1 (5 bases). Judging by the DNA end, TRBJ2-7 fits better; the J call may be wrong. From germline, CDR1 is MNHEY and CDR2 SMNVEV (reference sequence). The CDR3 is made up of 13 amino acids. The DNA for the CDR3 is TGTGCCAGCCGAAAGGACATCCCCTACGAGCAGTACTTC. It codes for CASRKDIPYEQYF.

By proportion, this clonotype is medium-sized (0.01 to 0.1%). The genes are TRBV6-5 and TRBJ2-3, with D possibly matching TRBD2 (6 bases). Between the trimmed V and J ends, which lost 0 bases and 6 bases, there was a span of 16 bases. The CDR3 length is 16 residues. Germline values: CDR1 MNHEY, CDR2 SVGAGI. The CDR3 DNA reads TGTGCCAGCAGTTACTCACCGGGACCCGGAGGGGATACGCAGTATTTT. Translation: CASSYSPGPGGDTQYF.

The rearrangement uses TRBV7-2 and TRBJ2-1, with 7 bases that match TRBD2. This CDR3 is built from 14 residues. Germline V gives CDR1 SGHTA, CDR2 FQGNSA. J was trimmed by 9 bases and V by 1 base; bases with no gene match: 6. The CDR3 region has the DNA TGTGCCAGCAGCTTAGGTGCGGGAGTTTTTGAGCAGTTCTTC. Translated: CASSLGAGVFEQFF.

This clonotype is deemed medium-sized (0.01 to 0.1%). The J gene is TRBJ2-5, the V gene TRBV27; 14 bases are shared with TRBD2. Gene TRBJ2-7 matches the end of the DNA better, so the J call may be wrong. Germline-derived CDR1 and CDR2 are MNHEY and SMNVEV (reference sequence). This CDR3 comprises 15 residues. This CDR3 is CASSLRTSGGYEQYF. The CDR3 DNA is TGTGCCAGCAGTTTAAGGACTAGCGGGGGGTACGAGCAGTACTTC.

The V call is TRBV6-1, the J call TRBJ2-4; D ambiguous. The V gene lost 2 bases and the J gene lost 13 bases, with 9 bases spanning the gap. Germline CDR1 reads MNHNS; CDR2 reads SASEGT. The CDR3 has 11 amino acids. The DNA for the CDR3 is TGTGCCAGCAGTGAAAGGGATACCCAGTACTTC. This codes for CASSERDTQYF.

The V and J genes are TRBV18 and TRBJ2-3; a weak D match, TRBD2 (7 bases). Trimming pared 1 base from V and 1 base from J, leaving 15 bases between. CDR1 is KGHSH, CDR2 LQKENI, per germline. This CDR3 spans 17 amino acids. CDR3 sequence: CASSPRGRGLGTDTQYF. CDR3 sequence (DNA): TGTGCCAGCTCACCACGTGGGCGGGGGCTCGGCACAGATACGCAGTATTTT.

This chain joins TRBV6-1 and TRBJ2-2; D remains unclear. CDR1 and CDR2 from the germline V gene are MNHNS and SASEGT. V lost 2 bases to trimming and J lost 3 bases, with 4 bases between them. The CDR3 extends over 13 amino acids. The CDR3, as DNA: TGTGCCAGCAGTGAACAGGACACCGGGGAGCTGTTTTTT. Its translation: CASSEQDTGELFF.

This chain uses TRBV10-3 with TRBJ2-1; tentatively, D is TRBD2 (5 bases). CDR1 is ENHRY and CDR2 is SYGVKD in the germline V gene. This CDR3 is built from 14 residues. V was clipped by 3 bases and J by 5 bases, with 11 bases between them. The CDR3 region has the DNA TGTGCCATCAGTGAAGTCACGGGGAACAATGAGCAGTTCTTC. Amino acids: CAISEVTGNNEQFF.

The genes are TRBV27 and TRBJ2-3; possibly TRBD1 for D (5 bases). The ends were cut back, 0 bases at V and 0 bases at J, with 10 bases in the middle. This CDR3 contains 16 residues. Germline V gene lookup returns CDR1 MNHEY and CDR2 SMNVEV (reference sequence). The CDR3, as DNA: TGTGCCAGCAGTTTATCCCAGACAGTTAGCACAGATACGCAGTATTTT. It yields the protein CASSLSQTVSTDTQYF.

This clonotype turned up a few times. The rearrangement links TRBV4-1 to TRBJ2-1; no clear D gene. Trimming removed 0 bases from V and 10 bases from J, with 16 bases in between. From germline, CDR1 is MGHRA and CDR2 YSYEKL. The CDR3 is 15 amino acids. This chain's CDR3 is CASSQDLAGLGEQFF. CDR3 coding DNA: TGCGCCAGCAGCCAAGATTTAGCTGGCCTCGGGGAGCAGTTCTTC.

The chain recombines TRBV7-2 with TRBJ2-3; 9 bases are a match to TRBD2. After removal of 6 bases from V and 4 bases from J, the junction contained 5 bases not matched to a gene. CDR1 SGHTA and CDR2 FQGNSA come from the germline V gene. The CDR3 consists of 14 residues. The CDR3 sequence: CASSAGGPADTQYF. CDR3 nucleotide sequence: TGTGCCAGCAGTGCGGGAGGGCCAGCAGATACGCAGTATTTT. The full variable domain, its missing parts supplied by reference TRBV7-2 and TRBJ2-3, is GAGVSQSPSNKVTEKGKDVELRCDPISGHTALYWYRQSLGQGLEFLIYFQGNSAPDKSGLPSDRFSAERTGGSVSTLTIQRTQQEDSAVYLCASSAGGPADTQYFGPGTRLTVL.